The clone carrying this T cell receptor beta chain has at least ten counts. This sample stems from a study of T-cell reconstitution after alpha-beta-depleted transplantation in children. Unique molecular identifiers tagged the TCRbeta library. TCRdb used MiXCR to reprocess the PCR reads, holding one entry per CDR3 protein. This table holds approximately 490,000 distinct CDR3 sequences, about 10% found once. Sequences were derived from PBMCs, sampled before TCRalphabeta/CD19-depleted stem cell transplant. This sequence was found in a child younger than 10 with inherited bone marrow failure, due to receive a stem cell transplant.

This chain's CDR3 is CASSQDVSAGISYNEQFF. The CDR3 DNA is TGTGCCAGCAGCCAAGATGTCTCGGCAGGGATATCCTACAATGAGCAGTTCTTC. The chain recombines TRBV3-1 with TRBJ2-1; D possibly corresponds to TRBD1 (5 bases). The CDR3 totals 18 residues. CDR1 is LGHDT, CDR2 YNNKEL, per germline (reference sequence). Trimming left V 0 bases short and J 1 base short, with 16 bases between.